These T cell receptor beta chains were read from a single sample in a study of T cell repertoires in cytomegalovirus infection. MiXCR was run by TCRdb on the reads, yielding one entry per CDR3 protein. The sample lists approximately 550,000 distinct CDR3 sequences, approximately 17% occurring once. What was sequenced was CD8+ T cells from PBMCs. These receptors all come from a human donor in good health (CMV status not recorded). Some clones in this sample may be carry-over from other donors' samples. The CDR3 runs from the conserved cysteine through the conserved F or W. D genes are given only for firm matches. Expanded clones get a size class; other rows say once, few or many, or leave the size out.

many	TRBJ2-7	TRBV5-1	.	CASSLEGEMNYEQYF	TGCGCCAGCAGCTTGGAGGGGGAAATGAACTACGAGCAGTACTTC
few	TRBJ1-1	TRBV19	.	CASSRGKAFF	TGTGCCAGTAGTCGCGGAAAAGCTTTCTTT
few	TRBJ1-1	TRBV5-1	TRBD1	CASSFAGGDGTEAFF	TGCGCCAGCAGCTTCGCAGGGGGCGATGGCACTGAAGCTTTCTTT
.	TRBJ2-7	TRBV13	.	CASSGTGHEQYF	TGTGCCAGCAGTGGCACAGGGCACGAGCAGTACTTC
few	TRBJ1-5	TRBV5-6	.	CASSLWGPWGLNQPQHF	TGTGCCAGCAGCTTGTGGGGACCTTGGGGGTTGAATCAGCCCCAGCATTTT
few	TRBJ2-1	TRBV5-1	.	CASSLRGEEGRYEQFF	TGCGCCAGCAGCTTGAGAGGTGAGGAGGGCCGGTATGAGCAGTTCTTC
many	TRBJ1-5	TRBV19	.	CASSMGSNQPQHF	TGTGCCAGTAGTATGGGTAGCAATCAGCCCCAGCATTTT
few	TRBJ2-2	TRBV29-1	TRBD2	CSVEASGSSGAGELFF	TGCAGCGTTGAGGCTAGCGGGTCTTCGGGCGCCGGGGAGCTGTTTTTT
many	TRBJ2-7	TRBV7-2	.	CASGTPGDEQYF	TGTGCCAGCGGCACCCCAGGAGACGAGCAGTACTTC
.	TRBJ2-1	TRBV5-6	.	CASTFLAAYNEQFF	TGTGCCAGCACCTTTTTAGCGGCCTACAATGAGCAGTTCTTC
many	TRBJ2-7	TRBV7-9	.	CASSPRTVSYEQYF	TGTGCCAGCAGCCCCCGGACAGTATCCTACGAGCAGTACTTC
.	TRBJ1-4	TRBV14	.	CARSQDNPGRINEKLFF	TGTGCCAGAAGCCAAGATAACCCTGGACGGATAAATGAAAAACTGTTTTTT
.	TRBJ2-2	TRBV29-1	.	CSVASHNTGELFF	TGCAGCGTTGCGTCCCATAACACCGGGGAGCTGTTTTTT
few	TRBJ2-1	TRBV6-5	.	CASSWYPGANEQFF	TGTGCCAGCAGTTGGTATCCTGGGGCGAATGAGCAGTTCTTC
many	TRBJ1-2	TRBV6-5	TRBD1	CASRDRETGGYTF	TGTGCCAGCAGGGACAGGGAGACTGGTGGCTACACCTTC
.	TRBJ2-7	TRBV11-2	TRBD2	CASSFWREAYEQYF	TGTGCCAGCAGCTTTTGGCGGGAGGCTTACGAGCAGTACTTC
.	TRBJ2-7	TRBV27	TRBD1	CASSLGTGGRLDEQYF	TGTGCCAGCAGTTTAGGCACAGGGGGCCGTCTGGACGAGCAGTACTTC
few	TRBJ2-5	TRBV28	TRBD2	CASSLTSGIQETQYF	TGTGCCAGCAGTTTAACTAGCGGGATCCAAGAGACCCAGTACTTC
many	TRBJ1-1	TRBV7-9	.	CASSLARGGRNTEAFF	TGTGCCAGCAGCTTAGCCAGGGGAGGGCGGAACACTGAAGCTTTCTTT
many	TRBJ2-1	TRBV6-1	.	CASSRRTGLHSYNEQFF	TGTGCCAGCAGTCGACGGACAGGACTACATTCCTACAATGAGCAGTTCTTC
.	TRBJ2-3	TRBV2	.	CASSPGRDTDTQYF	TGTGCCAGCAGCCCGGGACGGGACACAGATACGCAGTATTTT
few	TRBJ2-1	TRBV10-3	TRBD1	CAISGITGGTGDEQFF	TGTGCCATCAGTGGGATCACAGGGGGGACAGGGGATGAGCAGTTCTTC
.	TRBJ2-3	TRBV4-2	.	CASSQVGKDTQYF	TGTGCCAGCAGCCAAGTGGGCAAGGATACGCAGTATTTT
.	TRBJ2-3	TRBV15	.	CATSEVTRTDTQYF	TGTGCCACCAGCGAGGTTACCCGCACAGATACGCAGTATTTT
.	TRBJ1-1	TRBV7-4	.	CDSSLGQKNTEAFF	TGTGACAGCAGCTTAGGACAAAAGAACACTGAAGCTTTCTTT
.	TRBJ1-2	TRBV12-5	.	CASGLGGYGYTF	TGTGCTAGTGGTTTGGGCGGATATGGCTACACCTTC
many	TRBJ1-5	TRBV12-5	.	CASGFGGRDQPQHF	TGTGCTAGTGGTTTCGGGGGCCGTGATCAGCCCCAGCATTTT
.	TRBJ1-1	TRBV28	.	CASSLWRTGSTEAFF	TGTGCCAGCAGTTTATGGCGTACAGGGAGTACTGAAGCTTTCTTT
few	TRBJ2-2	TRBV4-1	TRBD2	CASSPQLAGGTGELFF	TGTGCCAGCAGCCCCCAGCTAGCGGGGGGCACCGGGGAGCTGTTTTTT
few	TRBJ1-4	TRBV6-1	.	CASSENARRVEKLFF	TGTGCCAGCAGTGAAAACGCGAGGAGGGTTGAAAAACTGTTTTTT
many	TRBJ1-5	TRBV7-8	TRBD1	CASSLNSGGYQPQHF	TGTGCCAGCAGCTTAAACTCAGGGGGATATCAGCCCCAGCATTTT
many	TRBJ1-1	TRBV11-2	.	CASSPSHKGSTEAFF	TGTGCCAGCAGCCCCTCTCACAAGGGGAGCACTGAAGCTTTCTTT
many	TRBJ2-7	TRBV6-1	TRBD2	CASSEGAGLAGSYEQYF	TGTGCCAGCAGTGAAGGCGCGGGACTAGCGGGGTCCTACGAGCAGTACTTC
many	TRBJ2-7	TRBV12-5	TRBD1	CASGPGTGAYEQYF	TGTGCTAGTGGCCCCGGGACAGGAGCCTACGAGCAGTACTTC
many	TRBJ2-3	TRBV7-8	TRBD1	CASSSIQGPNGDTQYF	TGTGCCAGCAGCTCCATACAGGGGCCCAATGGAGATACGCAGTATTTT
.	TRBJ2-7	TRBV6-6	.	CASSRQREQYF	TGTGCCAGCAGCCGACAGCGAGAGCAGTACTTC
many	TRBJ1-3	TRBV12-3/TRBV12-4	.	CASNLIDGSGNTIYF	TGTGCCAGCAACCTCATCGACGGCTCTGGAAACACCATATATTTT
many	TRBJ2-5	TRBV19	TRBD1	CASSDYRGEETQYF	TGTGCCAGTAGCGACTACAGGGGGGAAGAGACCCAGTACTTC
.	TRBJ1-2	TRBV27	.	CASSLSNTNYGYTF	TGTGCCAGCAGTTTATCAAACACCAACTATGGCTACACCTTC
many	TRBJ2-5	TRBV7-6	TRBD2	CASRGSSGGAGETQYF	TGTGCCAGCAGAGGTTCCAGCGGGGGGGCCGGTGAGACCCAGTACTTC
many	TRBJ2-1	TRBV12-3/TRBV12-4	.	CASTTEGWEQFF	TGTGCCAGCACTACAGAGGGGTGGGAGCAGTTCTTC
.	TRBJ2-3	TRBV12-3/TRBV12-4	.	CASSLIFGGDTQYF	TGTGCCAGCAGTTTAATCTTCGGGGGAGATACGCAGTATTTT
many	TRBJ2-2	TRBV2	.	CALSVGKNTGELFF	TGTGCCTTGTCCGTAGGAAAGAACACCGGGGAGCTGTTTTTT
.	TRBJ2-7	TRBV30	.	CAYLDPYEQYF	TGTGCTTACTTAGACCCCTACGAGCAGTACTTC
many	TRBJ1-4	TRBV28	.	CASSQTGTENEKLFF	TGTGCCAGCAGTCAAACCGGGACGGAAAATGAAAAACTGTTTTTT
many	TRBJ1-1	TRBV6-5	TRBD1	CASHGQGDEAFF	TGTGCCAGCCACGGACAGGGAGATGAAGCTTTCTTT
many	TRBJ2-7	TRBV27	.	CASNPLGEPIDEQYF	TGTGCCAGCAATCCGTTGGGGGAGCCAATTGACGAGCAGTACTTC
few	TRBJ2-2	TRBV5-6	.	CASSIDSSNTGELFF	TGTGCCAGCAGCATAGACAGCTCGAACACCGGGGAGCTGTTTTTT
many	TRBJ2-1	TRBV7-6	.	CASSLGGPGPLNEQFF	TGTGCCAGCAGCTTAGGGGGCCCTGGGCCCCTAAATGAGCAGTTCTTC
.	TRBJ1-4	TRBV7-9	.	CASSLSFPPRTNEKLFF	TGTGCCAGCAGCTTGTCCTTTCCCCCCCGCACTAATGAAAAACTGTTTTTT
few	TRBJ2-1	TRBV12-5	TRBD2	CASGLEGLATRSSYNEQFF	TGTGCTAGTGGTTTGGAGGGACTAGCGACCAGGAGCTCCTACAATGAGCAGTTCTTC
few	TRBJ1-5	TRBV6-5	.	CASSPLMMSSNQPQHF	TGTGCCAGCAGTCCCCTCATGATGTCGAGCAATCAGCCCCAGCATTTT
many	TRBJ2-5	TRBV28	TRBD2	CASTNSWRGGQETQYF	TGTGCCAGCACCAACTCCTGGCGGGGGGGACAAGAGACCCAGTACTTC